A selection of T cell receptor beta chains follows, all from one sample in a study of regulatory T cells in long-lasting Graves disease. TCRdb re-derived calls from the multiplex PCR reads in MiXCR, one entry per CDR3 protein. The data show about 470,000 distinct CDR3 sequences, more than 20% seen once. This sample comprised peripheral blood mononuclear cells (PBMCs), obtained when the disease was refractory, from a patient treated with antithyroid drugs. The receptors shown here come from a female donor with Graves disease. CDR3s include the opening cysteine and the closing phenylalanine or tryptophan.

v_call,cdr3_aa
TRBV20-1,CSPRLAGETQYF
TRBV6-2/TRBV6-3,CASNRGGNYGYTF
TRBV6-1,CASSLAADYGYTF
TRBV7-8,CASSQTPNYGYTF
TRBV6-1,CASSEWRGETQYF
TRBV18,CASSPPGAGGADTQYF
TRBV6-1,CASSLPRTWSGELFF
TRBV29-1,CSSTIGPDVLLF
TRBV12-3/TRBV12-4,CASSFSRGSRAEAFF
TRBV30,CAWSHTTEAFF
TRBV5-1,CASSFSRGGKDTEAFF
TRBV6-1,CASSDKAVKTEAFF
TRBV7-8,CASSLAVLPNSPLHF
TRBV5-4,CASSPGSTVTRLYGYTF
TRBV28,CASSPAGDGNQPQHF
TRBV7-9,CASSDDLDTEAFF
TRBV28,CASRTIGTGVHEQYF
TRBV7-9,CASSSLFLAGAGELFF
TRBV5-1,CASSPSVVPGTYEQYF
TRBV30,CAWTLGGSGELFF
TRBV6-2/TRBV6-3,CASSFAGTGDETQYF